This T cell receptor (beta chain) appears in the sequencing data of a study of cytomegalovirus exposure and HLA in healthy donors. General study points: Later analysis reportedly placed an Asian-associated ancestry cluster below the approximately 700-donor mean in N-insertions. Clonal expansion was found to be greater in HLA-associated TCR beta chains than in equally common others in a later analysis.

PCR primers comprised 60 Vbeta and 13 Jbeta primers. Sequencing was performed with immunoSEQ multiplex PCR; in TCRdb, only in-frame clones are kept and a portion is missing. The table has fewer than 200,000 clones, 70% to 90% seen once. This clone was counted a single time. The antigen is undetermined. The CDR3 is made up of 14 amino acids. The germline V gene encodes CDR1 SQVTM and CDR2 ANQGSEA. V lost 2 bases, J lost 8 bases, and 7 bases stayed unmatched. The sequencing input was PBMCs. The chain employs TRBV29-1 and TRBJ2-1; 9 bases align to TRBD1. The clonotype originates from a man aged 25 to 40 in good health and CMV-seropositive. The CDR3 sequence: CSVEPGQGFHEQFF. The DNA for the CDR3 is TGCAGCGTTGAACCGGGACAGGGTTTCCATGAGCAGTTCTTC.